This record concerns one T cell receptor (beta chain) sequence. This sample was taken from a study of Graves' ophthalmopathy and Graves' hyperthyroidism. This CDR3 region has 16 residues. V gave up 1 base and J gave up 5 bases, with 21 bases separating them. The germline V gene encodes CDR1 DFQATT and CDR2 SNEGSKA (reference sequence). The authors amplified TCR beta CDR3 regions, and they did so from RNA transcripts for repertoire sequencing. An initial RT-PCR round employing HTBI primers preceded a second-round multiplex PCR. TCRdb re-called the multiplex PCR reads with MiXCR, one entry per CDR3 protein. This sample has 580,000 or so distinct CDR3 sequences, with approximately 35% found just once.

This sequence was found in an adult man with Graves' hyperthyroidism. The J gene is TRBJ2-7, the V gene TRBV20-1, with D perhaps TRBD1 (7 bases). The sequenced sample was peripheral blood or thyroid tissue (not recorded which). This CDR3 reads CSARVFGRQGGDEQYF. In nucleotides, the CDR3 is TGCAGTGCTAGAGTATTTGGGAGACAGGGCGGGGACGAGCAGTACTTC.